Following are 25 T cell receptor beta chains from one sample sequenced in a study of blood T cell repertoires in COVID-19. The data were produced by immunoSEQ multiplex PCR, yet TCRdb's version contains in-frame clones alone and is incomplete. The profile shows roughly 160,000 clones, over 70% of them singletons. Sequencing was done on a sample of PBMCs or T cells enriched from blood (not recorded which). These receptors all stem from a woman aged 55 to 70 who had recovered from COVID-19.

This clone was picked up one time. The rearrangement links TRBV5-1 to TRBJ1-1; 12 bases are a match to TRBD1. J lost 4 bases, V lost 0 bases, and 7 bases had no gene match. Germline V lookup: CDR1 SGHRS, CDR2 YFSETQ. The CDR3 is 17 amino acids. Here the CDR3 DNA reads TGCGCCAGCAGCTTGGGGGACAGGGGGCGATGGGGCACTGAAGCTTTCTTT. Translated: CASSLGDRGRWGTEAFF.

Concerning this clone itself: The junction departs from germline at one end; a sequencing error may be responsible. The CDR3 DNA reads as TGTGCCAGCAGCTTTACCCGGGACAGTTTCATCTTC. It yields the protein CASSFTRDSFIF. J is TRBJ2-1 and V is TRBV5-4, with 7 bases lining up with TRBD1. The V gene's germline CDR1 is SGHNT and CDR2 YYREEE (reference sequence). The CDR3 runs 12 residues.

The CDR3: CASSLAWASGLPDTQYF. The CDR3 nucleotides are TGCGCCAGCAGCTTGGCCTGGGCTAGCGGGTTGCCAGATACGCAGTATTTT. This chain joins TRBV5-1 and TRBJ2-3; 8 nucleotides agree with TRBD2. V lost 0 bases to trimming and J lost 4 bases; unmatched junction nucleotides: 10. The CDR3 totals 17 residues. Per germline, CDR1 SGHRS and CDR2 YFSETQ.

The genes are TRBV27 and TRBJ2-5; 9 bases align to TRBD1. The germline CDR1 and CDR2 sequences are MNHEY and SMNVEV (reference sequence). Unmatched junction bases numbered 6, after V lost 8 bases and J lost 2 bases. The CDR3 spans 14 residues. CDR3 coding DNA: TGTGCCAGCGGGCCGGACAGGGGTCAAGAGACCCAGTACTTC. It specifies CASGPDRGQETQYF.

This chain joins TRBV18 and TRBJ1-2; 8 bases are a match to TRBD1. V shed 1 base and J 8 bases; nucleotides not matched to a gene: 9. The CDR3 loop spans 15 amino acids. Germline V gene sequence: CDR1 KGHSH, CDR2 LQKENI. In DNA, the CDR3 is TGTGCCAGCTCACCACGGGGAACAGGGGGGAAAGGCTACACCTTC. It specifies CASSPRGTGGKGYTF.

The gene calls are TRBV5-4 and TRBJ1-6, with TRBD1 as a possible D gene (5 bases). CDR1 is SGHNT, CDR2 YYREEE, per germline (reference sequence). Trimming took 3 bases from V and 0 from J, leaving 10 bases between them. The CDR3 covers 16 residues. DNA for the CDR3: TGTGCCAGCAGCTGGGGGGGGAGCTCCTATAATTCACCCCTCCACTTT. Its translation is CASSWGGSSYNSPLHF.

J is TRBJ2-5 and V is TRBV11-2; possible D gene TRBD1, 6 bases. Germline CDR1 reads SGHAT; CDR2 reads FQNNGV. V was cut by 1 base and J by 2 bases, with 14 bases left in between. The CDR3 runs to 16 residues. CDR3 protein: CASSLGPGQQQETQYF. In DNA form, the CDR3 reads TGTGCCAGCAGCTTAGGGCCCGGACAGCAACAAGAGACCCAGTACTTC.

V gene TRBV3-1 (or the pseudogene TRBV3-2) combines with J gene TRBJ2-7; possibly TRBD2 for D (5 bases). In germline, CDR1 is LGHDT, CDR2 YNNKEL (reference sequence). This CDR3 spans 14 amino acids. Trimming removed 8 bases at V and 0 bases at J, with 14 bases between. This CDR3 is CASADPGDSYEQYF. CDR3 coding DNA: TGTGCCAGCGCCGACCCCGGGGACTCCTACGAGCAGTACTTC.

V gene TRBV19 combines with J gene TRBJ2-7; a weak D match, TRBD1 (6 bases). The CDR3 has 13 amino acids. Looked up from germline, CDR1 is LNHDA and CDR2 is SQIVND (reference sequence). V was trimmed by 9 bases and J by 0 bases, leaving 12 bases between them. The CDR3 region is CASTRDNSYEQYF. The CDR3 coding sequence is TGTGCCAGCACTCGGGACAACTCCTACGAGCAGTACTTC.

This rearrangement joins TRBV28 to TRBJ2-3; no reliable D call. From germline, CDR1 is MDHEN and CDR2 SYDVKM. This CDR3 has 18 residues. V lost 5 bases and J lost 2, with 23 bases in between. The CDR3: CASSTVSHPTYPTDTQYF. Here the CDR3 DNA reads TGTGCCAGCAGTACCGTCTCACACCCGACTTACCCCACAGATACGCAGTATTTT.

The chain links TRBV2 to TRBJ1-2; D uncertain. The length of the CDR3 is 17 residues. CDR1 is SNHLY and CDR2 is FYNNEI in the germline V gene. Between the trimmed V and J ends, which lost 4 bases and 4 bases, there was a span of 22 bases. CDR3: CASSVPPDFGISYGYTF. The CDR3 DNA sequence: TGTGCCAGCAGTGTGCCTCCCGACTTCGGCATATCCTATGGCTACACCTTC.

The chain carries TRBV25-1 and TRBJ1-5, with 8 bases aligning to TRBD1. Germline values: CDR1 MGHDK, CDR2 SYGVNS. CDR3 size: 16 residues. The V gene end was trimmed by 4 bases and the J gene end by 4 bases; junction bases not matched to a gene: 9. CDR3 DNA sequence: TGTGCCAGCAGTGGGGGGACAGGAGGGTTTAATCAGCCCCAGCATTTT. Encoded protein: CASSGGTGGFNQPQHF.

The chain links TRBV27 to TRBJ2-7; D possibly corresponds to TRBD1 (6 bases). The germline V gene has CDR1 MNHEY and CDR2 SMNVEV (reference sequence). V lost 10 bases and J 0 bases, leaving 13 bases between the germline ends. The CDR3 extends over 13 amino acids. This CDR3 is CATKRGSSYEQYF. The CDR3, as DNA: TGTGCCACGAAGAGGGGGAGCTCCTACGAGCAGTACTTC.

This rearrangement joins TRBV19 to TRBJ2-7; TRBD1 agrees at 9 bases. Germline CDR1 is LNHDA and CDR2 is SQIVND (reference sequence). Trimming at V came to 5 bases and at J to 6 bases, leaving 5 bases not matched to a gene. This CDR3 has 13 amino acids. The CDR3 is CASSGGTGTEQYF. Here the CDR3 DNA reads TGTGCCAGTAGTGGAGGGACAGGGACCGAGCAGTACTTC. The complete variable domain, with remaining parts taken from reference TRBV19 and TRBJ2-7, reads DGGITQSPKYLFRKEGQNVTLSCEQNLNHDAMYWYRQDPGQGLRLIYYSQIVNDFQKGDIAEGYSVSREKKESFPLTVTSAQKNPTAFYLCASSGGTGTEQYFGPGTRLTVT.

This chain links TRBV7-4 with TRBJ1-2; D call uncertain. V was pared by 4 bases and J by 4 bases, with 22 bases between. Germline-derived CDR1 and CDR2 are SGHVT and SQSDAQ. The CDR3 sequence is 17 residues long. CDR3 bases: TGTGCCAGCAGCTCCCCCGGGTTCGGCCAGCCAAGCTATGGCTACACCTTC. It specifies CASSSPGFGQPSYGYTF. Using reference TRBV7-4 and TRBJ1-2 for the parts outside the CDR3, the full variable domain is GAGVSQSPRYKVAKRGRDVALRCDSISGHVTLYWYRQTLGQGSEVLTYSQSDAQRDKSGRPSGRFSAERPERSVSTLKIQRTEQGDSAVYLCASSSPGFGQPSYGYTFGSGTRLTVV.

This clone has only one observation. CDR3 sequence reads: CASSLGLARTQYF. The CDR3 region has the DNA TGTGCCAGCAGTTTGGGACTAGCCAGGACCCAGTACTTC. The rearrangement uses TRBV28 and TRBJ2-5, with 9 bases matching TRBD2. From germline, CDR1 is MDHEN and CDR2 SYDVKM. Unmatched junction bases numbered 3, after V lost 3 bases and J lost 7 bases. The CDR3 is 13 residues long. Full variable domain (missing parts from reference TRBV28 and TRBJ2-5): DVKVTQSSRYLVKRTGEKVFLECVQDMDHENMFWYRQDPGLGLRLIYFSYDVKMKEKGDIPEGYSVSREKKERFSLILESASTNQTSMYLCASSLGLARTQYFGPGTRLLVL.

This clone has only one observation. The V gene is TRBV6-5, the J gene TRBJ2-7; D may be TRBD1 (5 bases). The CDR3 consists of 15 residues. Trimming left V 7 bases short and J 3 bases short, with 19 bases between. Germline loops: CDR1 MNHEY, CDR2 SVGAGI. Here the CDR3 reads CASTPSWGRSYEQYF. The CDR3 nucleotides read TGTGCCAGCACCCCTTCCTGGGGCAGGAGCTACGAGCAGTACTTC.

This chain links TRBV10-3 with TRBJ2-1; TRBD2 agrees at 10 bases. The CDR3 extends over 14 amino acids. Germline CDR1 reads ENHRY; CDR2 reads SYGVKD. The V and J ends lost 8 bases and 5 bases, in that order; junction bases with no gene match: 6. Written as DNA, the CDR3 is TGTGCCATCGGCCGGACTAGCGGCGACAATGAGCAGTTCTTC. It translates to CAIGRTSGDNEQFF.

Comment on this clone: At the DNA level, this CDR3 is encoded by other sequences in the same sample as well. This chain joins TRBV30 and TRBJ1-1, with 8 nucleotides matching TRBD1. Trimming cost V 2 bases and J 2 bases; bases outside gene matches: 7. The CDR3 totals 15 residues. Germline CDR1 reads GTSNPN; CDR2 reads SVGIG (reference sequence). CDR3 nucleotides: TGTGCCTGGAGTCCCCTCGGACAGGGAAACACTGAAGCTTTCTTT. Translated: CAWSPLGQGNTEAFF.

With regard to this clone: Within the sample, other DNA sequences also encode this same CDR3. The chain has TRBV5-1 and TRBJ1-1; 8 nucleotides line up with TRBD1. V trimming: 4 bases; J trimming: 1 base; junction bases outside the gene matches: 3. Germline assignment: CDR1 SGHRS and CDR2 YFSETQ. The CDR3 is 14 residues long. The CDR3 DNA follows: TGCGCCAGCAGCCTACAGGGGGGGAACACTGAAGCTTTCTTT. Translated: CASSLQGGNTEAFF.

This chain uses TRBV7-3 with TRBJ2-7, with 7 bases lining up with TRBD2. The CDR3 spans 14 residues. Germline V CDR1 and CDR2: SGHTA, FQGTGA. Trimming at V came to 2 bases and at J to 3 bases, leaving 4 bases not matched to a gene. Here the CDR3 reads CASSLFGGSYEQYF. DNA of the CDR3: TGTGCCAGCAGCTTATTCGGGGGGAGCTACGAGCAGTACTTC.

V is TRBV6-5 and J is TRBJ1-2; tentative D call: TRBD1 (6 bases). CDR1 is MNHEY and CDR2 is SVGAGI in the germline V gene. CDR3 size: 15 residues. V lost 2 bases to trimming and J lost 2 bases, with 12 bases between them. CDR3 DNA sequence: TGTGCCAGCAGTTACGAAGGTCAGGGGAACTATGGCTACACCTTC. It encodes CASSYEGQGNYGYTF.

This clone was observed a single time. The V gene is TRBV25-1, the J gene TRBJ2-1, with a possible D match to TRBD1 (5 bases). The CDR3 covers 16 residues. Trimming removed 0 bases at V and 5 bases at J, with 14 bases between. Per the germline V gene, CDR1 is MGHDK and CDR2 is SYGVNS. In DNA form, the CDR3 reads TGTGCCAGCAGTGAATACGGACAAAAGGTGAACAATGAGCAGTTCTTC. Protein sequence: CASSEYGQKVNNEQFF.

The CDR3: CASSTGGAVYGYTF. As DNA, the CDR3 is TGTGCCAGCTCCACAGGGGGCGCCGTTTATGGCTACACCTTC. The chain has TRBV28 and TRBJ1-2, with 9 bases fitting TRBD1. Per germline, CDR1 MDHEN and CDR2 SYDVKM. This CDR3 region has 14 residues. V was clipped by 8 bases and J by 5 bases; unmatched bases: 9.

The chain carries TRBV6-5 and TRBJ2-7; weak D call: TRBD2 (6 bases). Germline-derived CDR1 and CDR2 are MNHEY and SVGAGI. This CDR3 is built from 13 residues. V was trimmed by 6 bases and J by 5 bases, leaving 14 bases between them. CDR3 in DNA: TGTGCCAGCAGACCCCCGGGACTGGACGAGCAGTACTTC. Its translation: CASRPPGLDEQYF.